A selection of T cell receptor beta chains follows, all from one sample in a study of identical twins. MiXCR, applied by TCRdb to the 5' RACE reads, yields one record per CDR3 protein. The sample shows 400,000 to 550,000 distinct CDR3 sequences, around 20% of them seen only once. Separately, the same data were catalogued under a study of T cells expressing NK-cell markers.

The sequenced sample consisted of CD4+ T cells sorted from blood. Receptor source: a woman aged 18-35 years in good health. The CDR3 runs from the conserved cysteine through the conserved F or W. D genes are given only for firm matches. The size field is filled for only some rows; it gives once, few, many or a size class.

TGTGCCAGCAGTTTGAGGGGATGGGACAATGAGCAGTTCTTC	CASSLRGWDNEQFF	TRBJ2-1	-	many	TRBV27
TGCGCCAGCAGCTCTACAGGGCCCTACGAGCAGTACTTC	CASSSTGPYEQYF	TRBJ2-7	-	many	TRBV5-1
TGCAGTGCTAGCCGCCTCAATGAGCAGTTCTTC	CSASRLNEQFF	TRBJ2-1	-	many	TRBV20-1
TGTGCCAGCAGTTTATCAGGGGAGGGTGAAAAACTGTTTTTT	CASSLSGEGEKLFF	TRBJ1-4	-	few	TRBV12-3/TRBV12-4
TGTGCCATCGGAATACACAGGGGCGGCTACACCTTC	CAIGIHRGGYTF	TRBJ1-2	TRBD1	-	TRBV10-3
TGTGCCGGCAGCGTGGGCGGTCGGACAGATACGCAGTATTTT	CAGSVGGRTDTQYF	TRBJ2-3	-	-	TRBV28
TGTGCCAGCAGTTACAACCCCACAGGGGGGACTGAAGCTTTCTTT	CASSYNPTGGTEAFF	TRBJ1-1	TRBD1	-	TRBV6-5
TGTGCCAGCAGTTACCGGTCGCAGCGGGGCAAAGCACGCGAGCAGTACTTC	CASSYRSQRGKAREQYF	TRBJ2-7	TRBD2	-	TRBV6-5
TGTGCCAGCAGCTCCACTCTAGCGGCCGGCCACTACGAGCAGTACTTC	CASSSTLAAGHYEQYF	TRBJ2-7	TRBD2	many	TRBV7-9
TGCAGTGCTCTAGGAGGCAGGAGCTCCTACGAGCAGTACTTC	CSALGGRSSYEQYF	TRBJ2-7	-	-	TRBV20-1
TGCAGTGCTAGAGATCCTGGGGGGCCTGGAGATACGCAGTATTTT	CSARDPGGPGDTQYF	TRBJ2-3	-	few	TRBV20-1
TGCAGTGCTAGCCGGGGACAGCATAGCAATCAGCCCCAGCATTTT	CSASRGQHSNQPQHF	TRBJ1-5	TRBD1	-	TRBV20-1
TGTGCCAGCTACCCCGGACTAGCGGGAGTCACGTCCTACGAGCAGTACTTC	CASYPGLAGVTSYEQYF	TRBJ2-7	TRBD2	-	TRBV6-2/TRBV6-3
TGCAGCGTTGAAGATCGGGCAGGACCCTACACAGATACGCAGTATTTT	CSVEDRAGPYTDTQYF	TRBJ2-3	-	many	TRBV29-1
TGTGCCAGCAGTTCGGACGGTGAGACCCAGTACTTC	CASSSDGETQYF	TRBJ2-5	-	few	TRBV6-2/TRBV6-3
TGTGCCAGCCGAGGTTCCCTTGGCTACACCTTC	CASRGSLGYTF	TRBJ1-2	-	many	TRBV27
TGTGCCAGCAGCTTGTCTTGGCTAGAGAAAACCTACGAGCAGTACTTC	CASSLSWLEKTYEQYF	TRBJ2-7	-	many	TRBV7-8
TGTGCCAGCAGCCAAAGATGGGCTCAGACCCAGTACTTC	CASSQRWAQTQYF	TRBJ2-5	-	-	TRBV3-1
TGTGCCAGCAGCCAATCAATTAGAAACACTGAAGCTTTCTTT	CASSQSIRNTEAFF	TRBJ1-1	-	-	TRBV16
TGCGCCAGCAGCGCCAGGGGGAGGCTTGAAGCTTTCTTT	CASSARGRLEAFF	TRBJ1-1	TRBD1	few	TRBV5-1
TGCAGTGCTAGGGACCCCTCTAGCGGGGAGACCCAGTACTTC	CSARDPSSGETQYF	TRBJ2-5	TRBD2	once	TRBV20-1
TGTGCCAGCCGGGACAGGGGTACCTACGAGCAGTACTTC	CASRDRGTYEQYF	TRBJ2-7	TRBD1	-	TRBV19
TGCGCCAGCAGGGCTGGGTTCGACTACGAGCAGTACTTC	CASRAGFDYEQYF	TRBJ2-7	-	once	TRBV5-1
TGTGCCATCAGTGAAAACGGGGGCCATGGCTACACCTTC	CAISENGGHGYTF	TRBJ1-2	-	-	TRBV10-3
TGTGCCAGCAAGGGCAGCTCTGGAAACACCATATATTTT	CASKGSSGNTIYF	TRBJ1-3	-	-	TRBV6-1
TGCGCCAGCAGCTTCCAGGGCCTCAGACAGGGGTTCTTC	CASSFQGLRQGFF	TRBJ2-1	TRBD1	-	TRBV5-1
TGTGCCAGCAGTTTCGACAGGGTCCAAGAGACCCAGTACTTC	CASSFDRVQETQYF	TRBJ2-5	TRBD1	-	TRBV2
TGTGCCAGCAGTCCCCGAGGACAGGGGGTCACTGAAGCTTTCTTT	CASSPRGQGVTEAFF	TRBJ1-1	TRBD1	few	TRBV6-1
TGTGCCAGCAGCCGCACGTGGGGGGAGCCGGGACAGGTTACCTACGAGCAGTACTTC	CASSRTWGEPGQVTYEQYF	TRBJ2-7	TRBD1	few	TRBV11-2
TGTGCCTGGAGTGTAAAGGGTGAGACCCAGTACTTC	CAWSVKGETQYF	TRBJ2-5	-	few	TRBV30
TGTGCCAGCAGCCTCCCCCCTCTAGCGGGGAGCACAGATACGCAGTATTTT	CASSLPPLAGSTDTQYF	TRBJ2-3	TRBD2	-	TRBV4-2
TGTGCCAGCAGTTCCGGAGACAGGGGGACTAGGTCCTACGAGCAGTACTTC	CASSSGDRGTRSYEQYF	TRBJ2-7	-	-	TRBV12-3/TRBV12-4